This TCR beta chain came from a study of cytomegalovirus exposure and HLA in healthy donors. 13 Jbeta primers and 60 Vbeta primers were used for the PCR. The data were produced by immunoSEQ multiplex PCR, yet TCRdb's version contains in-frame clones alone and is incomplete. Among about 160,000 clones listed, roughly nine tenths were seen once. V lost 1 base and J lost 8, with 10 bases in between. This CDR3 spans 13 amino acids. Germline values: CDR1 SGHNT, CDR2 YYREEE (reference sequence). The chain carries TRBV5-4 and TRBJ1-3, with D possibly TRBD1 on 5 matching bases. The source of this sequence is a woman aged 25-40 years in good health and CMV-seronegative. Sequencing input: PBMCs. The CDR3 DNA is TGTGCCAGCAGCTTGCCCCCAGGGCACACCATATATTTT. This gives the protein CASSLPPGHTIYF.